The 7 T cell receptor beta chains below come from one sample, sequenced in a study of T cells in Graves' hyperthyroidism and ophthalmopathy. TCR beta CDR3 region amplification was performed from RNA transcripts. A first-round RT-PCR of the TCR CDR3 used the HTBI primer set. TCRdb fed the multiplex PCR reads into MiXCR, producing one record per CDR3 protein. The sample lists over 350,000 distinct CDR3 sequences; around 20% were seen once. Sequenced input: blood. Receptors originate from a man between 18 and 35 years old with Graves' ophthalmopathy.

This clonotype has ten or more counts. V gene TRBV11-2 combines with J gene TRBJ2-5; either TRBD1 or TRBD2 may fit D (5 bases each). V was pared by 4 bases and J by 5 bases, with 14 bases between. Germline V gives CDR1 SGHAT, CDR2 FQNNGV. The length of the CDR3 is 14 residues. This CDR3 reads CASSSPGRRETQYF. The CDR3 nucleotides are TGTGCCAGCAGCTCTCCGGGGCGGAGGGAGACCCAGTACTTC. Complete variable domain (other parts from reference TRBV11-2 and TRBJ2-5): EAGVAQSPRYKIIEKRQSVAFWCNPISGHATLYWYQQILGQGPKLLIQFQNNGVVDDSQLPKDRFSAERLKGVDSTLKIQPAKLEDSAVYLCASSSPGRRETQYFGPGTRLLVL.

This clonotype was seen only once. This chain connects TRBV7-9 to TRBJ2-5, with TRBD2 as a possible D gene (5 bases). Germline lookup yields CDR1 SEHNR and CDR2 FQNEAQ (reference sequence). This CDR3 contains 13 residues. Trimming shortened V by 5 bases and J by 5 bases, and 12 bases separated the two germline ends. CDR3 coding DNA: TGTGCCAGCAGCCGAGGGTCGGGTGAGACCCAGTACTTC. The encoded protein is CASSRGSGETQYF.

Many counts were recorded for this clonotype. The chain uses TRBV5-1 and TRBJ1-1; 7 bases are a match to TRBD1. The CDR3 covers 14 residues. J gave up 4 bases and V 3 bases, and 6 bases lay outside the gene matches. Germline CDR1 SGHRS, CDR2 YFSETQ. This CDR3 reads CASSSGQEFTEAFF. DNA for the CDR3: TGCGCCAGCAGCTCTGGACAGGAGTTCACTGAAGCTTTCTTT.

Turning to this clonotype: A read error may explain this, as a much larger clone is one base away. The rearrangement uses TRBV5-1 and TRBJ1-3; D is unclear. V lost 6 bases, J lost 0 bases, and 10 bases lay in between. Per the germline V gene, CDR1 is SGHRS and CDR2 is YFSETQ. CDR3 size: 14 residues. The CDR3 DNA follows: TGCGCCAGCAACAAGGAAACCTCTGGAAACACCATATATTTT. This gives the protein CASNKETSGNTIYF.

V usage is TRBV6-1 and J usage is TRBJ2-1; D is undetermined. CDR3 size: 14 residues. CDR1 is MNHNS, CDR2 SASEGT, per germline. V lost 5 bases and J 8 bases, leaving 16 bases between the germline ends. The CDR3 nucleotides read TGTGCCAGCAGTCCCAGTGGATTTGTGGATGAGCAGTTCTTC. Protein product: CASSPSGFVDEQFF.

J is TRBJ2-4 and V is TRBV6-1, with 7 bases aligning to TRBD2. Germline V CDR1 and CDR2: MNHNS, SASEGT. Trimming removed 0 bases from V and 3 bases from J; junction bases left unmatched: 2. This CDR3 spans 15 amino acids. The CDR3 nucleotides read TGTGCCAGCAGTGAAGCGCGGGACTACAAAAACATTCAGTACTTC. It is translated as CASSEARDYKNIQYF.

As regards this clonotype: A read error may be the cause here, since a much bigger clone is one base away. The gene calls are TRBV5-6 and TRBJ2-7; D might be TRBD2 (6 bases). The CDR3 is 15 amino acids. Germline CDR1 reads SGHDT; CDR2 reads YYEEEE. CDR3 nucleotides: TGTGCCAGCAGCGGAACGACGGGACTCCCCTACGGGCAGTACTTC. Translation: CASSGTTGLPYGQYF.